The source of this T cell receptor (beta chain) is a study of blood T cell repertoires in COVID-19. Original analysis: Reference gene primers were amplified, and this amplification served to estimate nucleated cell counts. Data came from immunoSEQ multiplex PCR; TCRdb stores just in-frame clones and leaves some out. V, J and clone size are taken as reported in that table, and D and trimming were inferred from the DNA itself. Of some 260,000 clones detected, just under 85% appear once; the ten largest clones hold over 7.5%. Germline V lookup: CDR1 SGHKS, CDR2 YYEKEE (reference sequence). This CDR3 is 13 amino acids long. V dropped 3 bases and J dropped 8; count of bases not matched to a gene: 2.

What was sequenced was peripheral blood. This sequence joins TRBV5-5 and TRBJ1-3; 10 bases align to TRBD1. The clonotype originates from a man older than 75 with acute or convalescent COVID-19. The CDR3 nucleotides read TGTGCCAGCAGCTGGGACAGGGGTTACACCATATATTTT. Translated: CASSWDRGYTIYF.